This T cell receptor (beta chain) was found in a study of cytomegalovirus exposure and HLA in healthy donors. Overall study results and limits: As a later analysis revealed, most CMV-associated TCR beta chains appeared HLA-restricted.

CDR1 and CDR2 (germline): LGHNA, YSLEER. J gave up 6 bases and V 0 bases, and 2 bases lay outside the gene matches. The CDR3 loop spans 14 amino acids. In the PCR, 60 Vbeta and 13 Jbeta primers were used. Some clones are missing from TCRdb's copy, which holds only in-frame ones; the method was immunoSEQ multiplex PCR. In the table there are fewer than 200,000 clones, roughly 80% of which are singletons. This clone showed up just a few times. Antigen specificity is unknown. Specimen: PBMCs. This sequence originates from a woman in her forties or fifties in good health and CMV-seropositive. V usage is TRBV4-3 and J usage is TRBJ2-7, with 10 bases identical to TRBD1. The CDR3 sequence is CASSQDRTGGEQYF. Written as DNA, the CDR3 is TGCGCCAGCAGCCAAGATCGGACAGGGGGCGAGCAGTACTTC.